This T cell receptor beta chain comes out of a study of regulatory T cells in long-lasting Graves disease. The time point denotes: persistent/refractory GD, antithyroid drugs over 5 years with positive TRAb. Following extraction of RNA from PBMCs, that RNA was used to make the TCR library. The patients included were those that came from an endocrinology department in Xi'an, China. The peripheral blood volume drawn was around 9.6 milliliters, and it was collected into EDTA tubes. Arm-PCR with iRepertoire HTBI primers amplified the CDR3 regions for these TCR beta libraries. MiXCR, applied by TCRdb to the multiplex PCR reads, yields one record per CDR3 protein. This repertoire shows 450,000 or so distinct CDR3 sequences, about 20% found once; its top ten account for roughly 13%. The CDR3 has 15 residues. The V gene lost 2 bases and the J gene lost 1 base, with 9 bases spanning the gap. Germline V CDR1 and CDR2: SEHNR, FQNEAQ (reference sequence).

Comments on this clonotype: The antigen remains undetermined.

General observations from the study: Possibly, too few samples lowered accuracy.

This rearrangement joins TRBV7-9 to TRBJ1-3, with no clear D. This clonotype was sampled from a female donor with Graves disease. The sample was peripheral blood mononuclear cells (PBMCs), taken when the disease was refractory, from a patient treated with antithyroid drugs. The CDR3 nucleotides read TGTGCCAGCAGCTTAAGCCTCAGGTCTGGAAACACCATATATTTT. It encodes CASSLSLRSGNTIYF. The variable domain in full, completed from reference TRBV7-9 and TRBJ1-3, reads DTGVSQNPRHKITKRGQNVTFRCDPISEHNRLYWYRQTLGQGPEFLTYFQNEAQLEKSRLLSDRFSAERPKGSFSTLEIQRTEQGDSAMYLCASSLSLRSGNTIYFGEGSWLTVV.